This entry lists 5 T cell receptor beta chains sequenced from one sample in a study of blood T cell repertoires in COVID-19. Sequencing was performed with immunoSEQ multiplex PCR; in TCRdb, only in-frame clones are kept and a portion is missing. In the table there are about 36,000 clones, roughly 73% of which are singletons. Sample: peripheral blood. These receptors all stem from a man in his sixties with acute or convalescent COVID-19.

This rearrangement joins TRBV27 to TRBJ2-5, with 7 nucleotides matching TRBD2. This CDR3 is 13 amino acids long. The germline V gene encodes CDR1 MNHEY and CDR2 SMNVEV (reference sequence). V was clipped by 1 base and J by 5 bases; unmatched bases: 1. The CDR3 DNA reads as TGTGCCAGCAGTTTATGGGGGGGTGAGACCCAGTACTTC. Translated: CASSLWGGETQYF.

This clone was detected only a few times. The chain has TRBV6-5 and TRBJ1-5; D unclear. V was cut by 5 bases and J by 0 bases, with 8 bases left in between. This CDR3 is 14 amino acids long. The germline V gene has CDR1 MNHEY and CDR2 SVGAGI. DNA for the CDR3: TGTGCCAGCAGTCCAGATTATAGCAATCAGCCCCAGCATTTT. Its protein product is CASSPDYSNQPQHF.

This clone was seen a single time. The chain combines TRBV12-3 or TRBV12-4 with TRBJ1-1, with D unresolved. Trimming stripped 6 bases from V and 3 bases from J, with 11 bases between. The CDR3 sequence is 13 residues long. Here the CDR3 reads CASRPGSDTEAFF. Here the CDR3 DNA reads TGTGCCAGCAGACCCGGGTCGGACACTGAAGCTTTCTTT.

The chain is built from TRBV7-2 and TRBJ1-5, with 11 bases lining up with TRBD1. With 5 bases clipped from V and 7 bases from J, the junction kept 16 bases outside the gene matches. CDR3 length: 18 amino acids. Germline lookup yields CDR1 SGHTA and CDR2 FQGNSA. The CDR3 sequence: CASSPSGQGAARWQPQHF. The CDR3 nucleotides read TGTGCCAGCAGCCCCAGCGGACAGGGGGCCGCCCGTTGGCAGCCCCAGCATTTT.

This sequence joins TRBV5-1 and TRBJ2-7, with 8 bases lining up with TRBD1. Germline CDR1 reads SGHRS; CDR2 reads YFSETQ. V shed 4 bases and J 3 bases; nucleotides not matched to a gene: 6. The CDR3 totals 14 residues. CDR3 sequence (DNA): TGCGCCAGCAGCGCTGACAGGGGAGGCTACGAGCAGTACTTC. Encoded protein: CASSADRGGYEQYF. Using reference TRBV5-1 and TRBJ2-7 for the parts outside the CDR3, the full variable domain is KAGVTQTPRYLIKTRGQQVTLSCSPISGHRSVSWYQQTPGQGLQFLFEYFSETQRNKGNFPGRFSGRQFSNSRSEMNVSTLELGDSALYLCASSADRGGYEQYFGPGTRLTVT.